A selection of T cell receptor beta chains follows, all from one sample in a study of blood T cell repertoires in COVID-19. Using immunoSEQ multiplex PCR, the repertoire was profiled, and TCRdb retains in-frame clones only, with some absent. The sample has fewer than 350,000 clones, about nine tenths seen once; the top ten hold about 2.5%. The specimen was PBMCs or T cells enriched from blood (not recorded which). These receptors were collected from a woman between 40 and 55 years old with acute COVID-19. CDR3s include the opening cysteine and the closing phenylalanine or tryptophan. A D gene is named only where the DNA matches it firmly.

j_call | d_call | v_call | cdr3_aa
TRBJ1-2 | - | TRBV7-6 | CASSLDIGGGADGYTF
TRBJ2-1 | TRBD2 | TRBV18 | CASSPPLADDRYNEQFF
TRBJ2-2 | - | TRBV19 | CASTRKVNTGELFF
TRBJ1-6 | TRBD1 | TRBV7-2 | CASSLAWAGGGSPLHF
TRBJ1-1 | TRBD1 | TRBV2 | CASSLGTVEAFF
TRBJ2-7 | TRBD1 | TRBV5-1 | CASSPAGTGGGEQYF
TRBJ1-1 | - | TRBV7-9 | CASTHGGQGTEAFF
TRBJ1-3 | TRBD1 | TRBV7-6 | CASSSGTATGNTIYF
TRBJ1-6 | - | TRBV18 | CASSPPLDSPGSYNSPLHF
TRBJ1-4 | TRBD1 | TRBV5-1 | CASSQGQAEKLFF
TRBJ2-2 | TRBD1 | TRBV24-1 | CATRPGQGTNTGELFF
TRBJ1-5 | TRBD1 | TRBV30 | CAWSLGTGNQPQHF
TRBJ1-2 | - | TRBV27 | CASSLGAFGGYTF
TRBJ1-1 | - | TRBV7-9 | CASSPRVSNTEAFF
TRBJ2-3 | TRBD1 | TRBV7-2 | CASSSTGSNTDTQYF
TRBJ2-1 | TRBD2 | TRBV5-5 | CASSPGTSGRAGEQFF
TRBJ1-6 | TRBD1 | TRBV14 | CASSLTGGNSPLHF
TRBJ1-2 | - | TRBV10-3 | CATGRAKGAMDYTF
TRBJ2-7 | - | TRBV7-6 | CASSQGRRSSYEQYF
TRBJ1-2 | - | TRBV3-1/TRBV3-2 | CASSQQGSYTF
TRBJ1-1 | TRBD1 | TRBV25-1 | CASSGTGLNTEAFF
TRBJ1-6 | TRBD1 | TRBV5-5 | CASSLYSGTGLGSPLHF
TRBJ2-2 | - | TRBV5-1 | CASSLGQAHTGELFF
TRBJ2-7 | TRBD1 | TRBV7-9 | CASSLRGTNQGDEQYF
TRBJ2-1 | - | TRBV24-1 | CATSATGSGSYNEQFF
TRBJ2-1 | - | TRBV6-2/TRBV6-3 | CASSYGGWGQFF
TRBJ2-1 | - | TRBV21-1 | CASSGDLNNEQFF
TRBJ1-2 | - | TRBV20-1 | CSASEFGKGYTF
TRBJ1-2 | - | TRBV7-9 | CASGNEAGATGYTF
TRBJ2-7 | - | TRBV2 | CASRLGGDFSYEQYF
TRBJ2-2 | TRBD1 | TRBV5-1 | CASSLDPTGGAGELFF
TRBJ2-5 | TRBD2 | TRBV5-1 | CASSGGLARETQYF
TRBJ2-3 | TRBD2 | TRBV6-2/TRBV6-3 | CASSSIIAGAGDTQYF
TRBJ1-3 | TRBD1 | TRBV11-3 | CASRRDSNPGNTIYF
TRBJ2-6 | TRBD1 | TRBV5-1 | CASSSDRSFSGANVLTF
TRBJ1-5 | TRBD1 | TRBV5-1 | CASSFRDRGRRQPQHF
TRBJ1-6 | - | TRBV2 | CASSERTYSPLHF
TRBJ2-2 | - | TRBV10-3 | CAISPNTGELFF
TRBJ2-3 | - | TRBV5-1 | CASSLGGYNVGTDTQYF
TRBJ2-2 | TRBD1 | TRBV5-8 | CASSLGDRNTGELFF
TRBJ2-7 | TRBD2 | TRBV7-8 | CASSNPGLASYEQYF
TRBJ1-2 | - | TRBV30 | CAWSGRNYGYTF
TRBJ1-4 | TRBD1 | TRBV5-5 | CASSPAGTGGSEKLFF
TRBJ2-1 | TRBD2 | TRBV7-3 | CASSRLAGATYNEQFF
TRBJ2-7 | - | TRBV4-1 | CASSQSEGYEQYF
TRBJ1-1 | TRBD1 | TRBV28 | CASSLRQGAMNTEAFF
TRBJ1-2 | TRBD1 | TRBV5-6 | CASSSFSTGRVGGYTF
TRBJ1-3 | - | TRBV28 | CASSFSGTGGILGNTIYF
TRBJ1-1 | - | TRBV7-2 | CASSLGGGYTEAFF
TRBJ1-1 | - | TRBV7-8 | CASSPKGSGRNTDAFF
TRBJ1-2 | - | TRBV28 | CASSLAGDNYGYTF
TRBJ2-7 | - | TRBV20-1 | CSASRVGGNSYEQYF
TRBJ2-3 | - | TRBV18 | CASSSREAFLVDTQYF
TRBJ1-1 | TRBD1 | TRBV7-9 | CASSLARTGATEAFF
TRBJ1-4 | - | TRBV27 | CASSFQGIGEKLFF
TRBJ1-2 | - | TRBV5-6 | CASTRRGEIYGYTF
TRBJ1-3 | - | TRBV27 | CASSPLYSGGNTIYF
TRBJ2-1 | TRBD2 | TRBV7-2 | CASSFGTRGNGEQFF
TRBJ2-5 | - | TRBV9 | CASSVAGSWWETQYF
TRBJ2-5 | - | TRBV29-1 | CSHEGQAQETQYF